Detailed here is one T cell receptor (beta chain). The data stem from a study of shared clonotypes between healthy human individuals. This CDR3 has 13 residues. The ends were cut back, 7 bases at V and 1 base at J, with 10 bases in the middle. Germline loops: CDR1 MNHEY, CDR2 SVGAGI. Produced via immunoSEQ multiplex PCR; TCRdb's table is partial and in-frame only. The sample lists millions of clones, 93% occurring once. Researchers partitioned CD4+ cells into CD45RA+ naive and CD45RA-negative memory subsets. The sequenced sample was naive CD4+ T cells from PBMCs. Subset specified: CD45RA+ positively selected. The sequence was obtained from a young man in good health. Some clones in this sample may be carry-over from other donors' samples. V gene TRBV6-5 combines with J gene TRBJ1-1; perhaps TRBD1 as D (6 bases). CDR3 sequence: CASTDRWNTEAFF. The CDR3 nucleotides are TGTGCCAGCACCGACAGGTGGAACACTGAAGCTTTCTTT.